This TCR beta chain was recovered during a study of T cell repertoires in cytomegalovirus infection. Study-wide background: The public TCR beta signatures pointed to both CMV infection and matching HLA type. Overall study findings and caveats: Clonotypes of TCR beta that were HLA-C-restricted and CMV-specific dominated the ex vivo response.

TCRdb passed the reads through MiXCR, listing each CDR3 protein once. Among tens of thousands of distinct CDR3 sequences, more than 20% were seen once, and the ten largest hold around 18%. On this clonotype itself: The antigen is not known.

The CDR3 contains 14 residues. With 1 base removed from V and 9 bases from J, the gap between germline ends came to 10 bases. Germline V gives CDR1 SGHTA, CDR2 FQGNSA. The sequence was obtained from a human donor in good health (CMV status not recorded). Some clones in this sample may be carry-over from other donors' samples. Sequenced input: PBMCs, sequenced either directly or after in vitro stimulation (not recorded which). The V call is TRBV7-2, the J call TRBJ1-6; D might be TRBD1 (5 bases). The CDR3 is CASSLVPGRSPLHF. The CDR3 nucleotides read TGTGCCAGCAGCTTAGTTCCAGGGCGTTCACCCCTCCACTTT. Combining the CDR3 with reference TRBV7-2 and TRBJ1-6 gives the whole variable domain GAGVSQSPSNKVTEKGKDVELRCDPISGHTALYWYRQSLGQGLEFLIYFQGNSAPDKSGLPSDRFSAERTGGSVSTLTIQRTQQEDSAVYLCASSLVPGRSPLHFGNGTRLTVT.